This T cell receptor (beta chain) was sequenced during a study of CD8 T cells in Susac syndrome. Notes on the study in general: In total CD8+ repertoires, sixteen Susac-specific public clones were found, and in CD8+ TEMRA repertoires, about 5 were found. Among people with Susac, CD8+ clonal expansion was greatest in TEMRA cells and active patients. Individuals included in the TCR sequencing and HLA analysis were acknowledged by the study to be relatively few in number.

In the case of this clonotype: As yet, its antigen is unknown.

RNA amounts of about 0.5 to 1 ug underwent reverse transcription with random hexamers. The amplification used immunoSEQ multiplex PCR on TCR beta CDR3; it spanned 54 Vbeta and 13 Jbeta. TCRdb fed the immunoSEQ multiplex PCR reads into MiXCR, producing one record per CDR3 protein. There are about 120,000 distinct CDR3 sequences in the sample; 90% to 95% occur only once, and 0.25% to 0.3% lies in the top ten. Sequencing input: CD8+ T cells from PBMCs. This sequence originates from a human donor with Susac syndrome.

CDR3 DNA: TGTGCCTCCGGGGGGGTCCAAGAGACCCAGTACTTC. Its translation is CASGGVQETQYF. The chain uses TRBV25-1 and TRBJ2-5; 8 bases are shared with TRBD2. The V gene end was trimmed by 11 bases and the J gene end by 1 base; junction bases not matched to a gene: 3. The CDR3 is made up of 12 amino acids. CDR1 is MGHDK and CDR2 is SYGVNS in the germline V gene.